The rows below give T cell receptor beta chains drawn from one sample of a study of cytomegalovirus exposure and HLA in healthy donors. Here immunoSEQ multiplex PCR was the method, and the copy in TCRdb shows in-frame clones only, minus some. The data contain just over 200,000 clones, approximately 78% of them singletons. Sequenced material: PBMCs. The receptors here all came from a woman aged 40 to 55 in good health and CMV-seronegative. Each CDR3 is given without its conserved first and last residue. The order of the fields is clone size, V gene, J gene, CDR3 protein. Expanded clones are given a class, and other clones once, few, many or no size at all.

>once|TRBV6-5|TRBJ1-5
ASSYSGAQPQH
>.|TRBV4-1|TRBJ1-2
ASSPPGQASGYT
>.|TRBV7-8|TRBJ2-2
ATLSARWANTGELF
>.|TRBV18|TRBJ1-5
ASSPRDRGNQPQH
>.|TRBV4-1|TRBJ2-7
ASSQAPPDSPPDEQY
>once|TRBV27|TRBJ2-7
ASSLEDRGREQY
>.|TRBV15|TRBJ2-7
ATSRDETGWQY
>once|TRBV30|TRBJ1-5
AWRTGARSSMQPQH
>.|TRBV28|TRBJ2-7
ASSGRTSYEQY
>few|TRBV5-4|TRBJ1-2
ASSLNTGNGYT
>.|TRBV18|TRBJ2-7
ASSKGTGGFDEQY
>.|TRBV4-1|TRBJ1-4
ASSPGAGTANEKLF
>.|TRBV28|TRBJ1-1
ASSSADRKDTEAF
>.|TRBV27|TRBJ2-2
ASSLSGASAAGELF
>.|TRBV11-2|TRBJ1-4
ASSLQGPNEKLF
>.|TRBV7-9|TRBJ2-2
ASNHRGSTGELF